A single sample gave rise to the 31 T cell receptor beta chains below, sequenced in a study of cytotoxic CD8 clonotypes in ibrutinib-treated CLL. Profiling relied on immunoSEQ multiplex PCR, and the TCRdb table lists in-frame clones only, not all of them. The sample lists a few hundred thousand clones; about 61% were seen once. This sample comprised PBMCs, obtained after 36 months of ibrutinib treatment. Source of these receptors: a human donor with chronic lymphocytic leukemia.

The chain combines TRBV19 with TRBJ2-7, with 12 nucleotides matching TRBD1. With 5 bases clipped from V and 5 bases from J, the junction kept 4 bases outside the gene matches. This CDR3 comprises 14 residues. From germline, CDR1 is LNHDA and CDR2 SQIVND (reference sequence). As DNA, the CDR3 is TGTGCCAGTAGTCATGGGACAGGGGGCCACGAGCAGTACTTC. This gives the protein CASSHGTGGHEQYF.

The CDR3 reads CASRTGLFGYTF. CDR3 coding DNA: TGTGCCAGTAGGACGGGGCTTTTCGGCTACACCTTC. The V gene is TRBV19, the J gene TRBJ1-2; D is perhaps TRBD1 (5 bases). Looked up from germline, CDR1 is LNHDA and CDR2 is SQIVND (reference sequence). CDR3 length: 12 residues. V shed 6 bases and J shed 8 bases, with 13 bases lying between them.

This clone was observed a few times. V gene TRBV4-1 combines with J gene TRBJ2-7, with D possibly being TRBD2 (5 bases). Germline CDR1 reads MGHRA; CDR2 reads YSYEKL. V shed 1 base and J shed 7 bases, with 5 bases lying between them. CDR3 length: 11 residues. The DNA of the CDR3 is TGCGCCAGCAGCCAAGGGGAGGAGCAGTACTTC. It translates to CASSQGEEQYF.

This clone was counted only a few times. This sequence joins TRBV6-4 and TRBJ1-1, with D possibly being TRBD1 (5 bases). Looked up from germline, CDR1 is MRHNA and CDR2 is SNTAGT. Trimming shortened V by 4 bases and J by 4 bases, and 13 bases separated the two germline ends. The CDR3 covers 14 residues. DNA of the CDR3: TGTGCCAGCAGTGCCTCCGGGGGGTCCACTGAAGCTTTCTTT. The encoded protein is CASSASGGSTEAFF.

This rearrangement joins TRBV7-3 to TRBJ2-2; 14 bases map to TRBD2. Unmatched junction bases numbered 5, after V lost 4 bases and J lost 4 bases. Looked up from germline, CDR1 is SGHTA and CDR2 is FQGTGA. This CDR3 contains 17 residues. The CDR3, as DNA: TGTGCCAGCAGCTCCACCGGACTAGCGGGGGGCACCGGGGAGCTGTTTTTT. Protein: CASSSTGLAGGTGELFF.

In its sample, this clone was seen once. The chain recombines TRBV5-4 with TRBJ2-3; 9 nucleotides align to TRBD2. In germline, CDR1 is SGHNT, CDR2 YYREEE (reference sequence). This CDR3 is built from 16 residues. The V gene end was trimmed by 0 bases and the J gene end by 3 bases; junction bases not matched to a gene: 5. CDR3 DNA: TGTGCCAGCAGCTTGGCCGGTCTAGCGGGAACAGATACGCAGTATTTT. It specifies CASSLAGLAGTDTQYF.

The chain is built from TRBV2 and TRBJ1-5; D perhaps matches TRBD1 (6 bases). From germline, CDR1 is SNHLY and CDR2 FYNNEI. V lost 6 bases and J lost 7, with 19 bases in between. CDR3 length: 15 amino acids. The CDR3 here is CASRAGTNGGQPQHF. The CDR3, as DNA: TGTGCCAGCAGAGCCGGGACAAATGGCGGGCAGCCCCAGCATTTT.

This clone was picked up a small number of times. The chain is built from TRBV12-5 and TRBJ1-1; D possibly corresponds to TRBD1 (5 bases). In germline, CDR1 is LGHNT, CDR2 FRNRAP. The CDR3 loop spans 13 amino acids. Trimming stripped 2 bases from V and 3 bases from J, with 7 bases between. The CDR3 spells CASGLRGYTEAFF. The DNA of the CDR3 is TGTGCTAGTGGTTTGCGGGGGTACACTGAAGCTTTCTTT.

This clone occurred a few times. The gene calls are TRBV2 and TRBJ1-1; 7 bases fit TRBD1. CDR1 and CDR2 from the germline V gene are SNHLY and FYNNEI. The ends lost 5 bases at V and 5 bases at J; junction bases unmatched: 11. This CDR3 region has 15 residues. The CDR3: CASSLQQGIPTEAFF. The CDR3 DNA is TGTGCCAGCAGTCTACAACAGGGGATTCCTACTGAAGCTTTCTTT.

The chain joins TRBV2 to TRBJ2-6; D is unresolved. The germline V gene encodes CDR1 SNHLY and CDR2 FYNNEI. This CDR3 is 17 amino acids long. V lost 3 bases, J lost 2 bases, and 14 bases lay in between. DNA for the CDR3: TGTGCCAGCAGTGATGCCCCAACGGGTACTGGGGCCAACGTCCTGACTTTC. It codes for CASSDAPTGTGANVLTF.

The chain links TRBV2 to TRBJ1-2; D is possibly TRBD1 (5 bases). There are 13 residues in the CDR3. Trimming removed 2 bases at V and 4 bases at J, with 8 bases between. Germline V gives CDR1 SNHLY, CDR2 FYNNEI. This CDR3 reads CASSERGVYGYTF. The CDR3 DNA follows: TGTGCCAGCAGTGAACGGGGGGTCTATGGCTACACCTTC.

The chain is built from TRBV7-6 and TRBJ2-7; TRBD2 aligns across 7 bases. Germline assignment: CDR1 SGHVS and CDR2 FNYEAQ. With 2 bases clipped from V and 3 bases from J, the junction kept 7 bases outside the gene matches. There are 15 residues in the CDR3. CDR3 protein: CASSLSTSVHYEQYF. In nucleotides, the CDR3 is TGTGCCAGCAGCTTAAGCACTAGCGTCCACTACGAGCAGTACTTC.

This chain joins TRBV29-1 and TRBJ2-7; possible D gene TRBD1, 5 bases. Germline V lookup: CDR1 SQVTM, CDR2 ANQGSEA. V lost 4 bases to trimming and J lost 0 bases, with 25 bases between them. This CDR3 has 18 residues. The CDR3 region has the DNA TGCAGCGTTGGGGATCAGGGTAGGGGATTTATGAGCTCCTACGAGCAGTACTTC. This translates into CSVGDQGRGFMSSYEQYF.

This rearrangement joins TRBV10-3 to TRBJ2-1; D is possibly TRBD1 (5 bases). V was pared by 3 bases and J by 6 bases, with 12 bases between. This CDR3 is built from 14 residues. CDR1 is ENHRY, CDR2 SYGVKD, per germline. The CDR3 reads CAISEGQGSNEQFF. The CDR3 region has the DNA TGTGCCATCAGTGAAGGTCAGGGAAGCAATGAGCAGTTCTTC.

The CDR3, as DNA: TGTGCCAGCAGCTTTTCCTCAAGGGATCGCTATGGCTACACCTTC. Its translation: CASSFSSRDRYGYTF. V gene TRBV7-2 combines with J gene TRBJ1-2; D is ambiguous. CDR3 length equals 15 residues. V lost 3 bases and J 4 bases, leaving 15 bases between the germline ends. CDR1 SGHTA and CDR2 FQGNSA come from the germline V gene.

The rearrangement links TRBV19 to TRBJ2-5; D unclear. The CDR3 totals 13 residues. The V gene lost 3 bases and the J gene lost 2 bases, with 7 bases spanning the gap. Germline assignment: CDR1 LNHDA and CDR2 SQIVND (reference sequence). CDR3 sequence (DNA): TGTGCCAGTAGTATGCCGGAACAAGAGACCCAGTACTTC. It translates to CASSMPEQETQYF.

On this clone: A much bigger clone sits one base away, suggesting this may be a read error. The genes are TRBV7-9 and TRBJ1-2, with no clear D. The ends were cut back, 1 base at V and 4 bases at J, with 7 bases in the middle. The CDR3 totals 13 residues. Per germline, CDR1 SEHNR and CDR2 FQNEAQ (reference sequence). The CDR3 reads CASSLGEVYGYTF. As DNA, the CDR3 is TGTGCCAGCAGCTTAGGAGAGGTCTATGGCTACACCTTC.

The chain links TRBV9 to TRBJ2-2, with D hard to call. Germline V gene sequence: CDR1 SGDLS, CDR2 YYNGEE. There are 13 residues in the CDR3. V was clipped by 3 bases and J by 0 bases, with 3 bases between them. The CDR3 DNA sequence: TGTGCCAGCAGCGGAACGAACACCGGGGAGCTGTTTTTT. It specifies CASSGTNTGELFF. The entire variable domain, with the rest obtained from reference TRBV9 and TRBJ2-2, is as follows: DSGVTQTPKHLITATGQRVTLRCSPRSGDLSVYWYQQSLDQGLQFLIQYYNGEERAKGNILERFSAQQFPDLHSELNLSSLELGDSALYFCASSGTNTGELFFGEGSRLTVL.

The V and J genes are TRBV9 and TRBJ1-3, with a weak D call TRBD1 (5 bases). The germline V and J ends were trimmed by 4 bases and 2 bases, with 10 bases remaining between them. Germline loops: CDR1 SGDLS, CDR2 YYNGEE. CDR3 length equals 14 residues. CDR3 nucleotides: TGTGCCAGCAGCCCCGGGGGTCCTGGAAACACCATATATTTT. Amino acid sequence: CASSPGGPGNTIYF.

This chain joins TRBV6-6 and TRBJ1-6, with 10 bases fitting TRBD1. The CDR3 is 14 residues long. Germline CDR1 MNHNY, CDR2 SVGAGI (reference sequence). Trimming at V came to 1 base and at J to 13 bases, leaving 4 bases not matched to a gene. CDR3 sequence reads: CASSYWGQGSPLHF. For the CDR3, the DNA is TGTGCCAGCAGTTACTGGGGACAGGGGTCCCCCCTCCACTTT.

This clone is a singleton in its sample. This chain uses TRBV5-1 with TRBJ2-7, with 11 positions matching TRBD2. CDR1 is SGHRS and CDR2 is YFSETQ in the germline V gene. The CDR3 is 15 amino acids. V lost 4 bases to trimming and J lost 6 bases; unmatched junction nucleotides: 9. The CDR3 sequence is CASSGTSGTEGEQYF. The CDR3 nucleotides are TGCGCCAGCAGCGGGACTAGCGGCACCGAGGGCGAGCAGTACTTC.

The chain uses TRBV12-5 and TRBJ1-1; tentative D call: TRBD1 (6 bases). The germline CDR1 and CDR2 sequences are LGHNT and FRNRAP. V shed 4 bases and J shed 5 bases, with 11 bases lying between them. The CDR3 extends over 13 amino acids. DNA for the CDR3: TGTGCTAGTGGTTCGCACAGGGAAACTGAAGCTTTCTTT. Protein product: CASGSHRETEAFF.

This chain joins TRBV18 and TRBJ2-3; TRBD2 might be the D (5 bases). Germline assignment: CDR1 KGHSH and CDR2 LQKENI. CDR3 length: 11 residues. V was pared by 8 bases and J by 5 bases, with 8 bases between. The DNA for the CDR3 is TGTGCCAGCGCCGGGGAAGATACGCAGTATTTT. This translates into CASAGEDTQYF.

The chain is built from TRBV5-1 and TRBJ1-2; TRBD1 agrees at 9 bases. Losses at the gene ends were 4 bases for V and 6 bases for J; bases not matched to a gene: 7. The CDR3 has 14 amino acids. Germline CDR1 reads SGHRS; CDR2 reads YFSETQ. CDR3 DNA: TGCGCCAGCAGCGTCCGGGACAGGGACGATGGCTACACCTTC. Translating it yields CASSVRDRDDGYTF. Full variable domain (remainder filled in from reference TRBV5-1 and TRBJ1-2): KAGVTQTPRYLIKTRGQQVTLSCSPISGHRSVSWYQQTPGQGLQFLFEYFSETQRNKGNFPGRFSGRQFSNSRSEMNVSTLELGDSALYLCASSVRDRDDGYTFGSGTRLTVV.

This chain's CDR3 is CATSRSTGIYTF. DNA for the CDR3: TGTGCCACCAGCAGATCGACAGGGATCTACACCTTC. The chain links TRBV15 to TRBJ1-2; 7 nucleotides line up with TRBD1. Trimming removed 2 bases from V and 10 bases from J; junction bases left unmatched: 4. The CDR3 has 12 residues. Looked up from germline, CDR1 is LNHNV and CDR2 is YYDKDF (reference sequence).

This chain uses TRBV6-5 with TRBJ2-7; 8 bases fit TRBD1. Germline trimming cut 5 bases from V and 5 bases from J; bases unmatched to any gene: 8. Germline CDR1 reads MNHEY; CDR2 reads SVGAGI. CDR3 length: 14 amino acids. DNA of the CDR3: TGTGCCAGCAGTCCCGGACAGGGTCCGAACGAGCAGTACTTC. Translated: CASSPGQGPNEQYF.

The chain carries TRBV7-9 and TRBJ2-2; 12 nucleotides align to TRBD2. Germline-derived CDR1 and CDR2 are SEHNR and FQNEAQ (reference sequence). J lost 6 bases, V lost 5 bases, and 10 bases had no gene match. CDR3 length: 17 amino acids. The CDR3 spells CASSPRLAGVIPGELFF. The CDR3 DNA is TGTGCCAGCAGCCCGAGACTAGCGGGAGTTATACCCGGGGAGCTGTTTTTT.

The genes are TRBV19 and TRBJ2-1; D not resolved. The V end lost 10 bases, the J end lost 9 bases, and 16 bases lay between the germline ends. From germline, CDR1 is LNHDA and CDR2 SQIVND (reference sequence). The CDR3 contains 12 residues. The chain's CDR3 is CATQYAGFEQFF. The CDR3 DNA reads TGTGCCACCCAGTATGCAGGTTTTGAGCAGTTCTTC.

The chain's CDR3 is CASSEFGVGDGYTF. CDR3 in DNA: TGTGCCAGCAGTGAATTTGGGGTGGGGGATGGCTACACCTTC. The chain couples TRBV2 to TRBJ1-2, with TRBD1 as a possible D gene (5 bases). Trimming shortened V by 2 bases and J by 6 bases, and 13 bases separated the two germline ends. Germline CDR1 SNHLY, CDR2 FYNNEI. This CDR3 region has 14 residues.

The chain has TRBV5-1 and TRBJ2-2, with a tentative D call TRBD1 (6 bases). The V and J ends lost 3 bases and 3 bases respectively, with 9 bases between them. The V gene's germline CDR1 is SGHRS and CDR2 YFSETQ. The length of the CDR3 is 14 residues. CDR3 residues: CASSWTAYTGELFF. The CDR3 DNA reads TGCGCCAGCAGCTGGACAGCGTACACCGGGGAGCTGTTTTTT. Drawing the rest from reference TRBV5-1 and TRBJ2-2, the complete variable domain is KAGVTQTPRYLIKTRGQQVTLSCSPISGHRSVSWYQQTPGQGLQFLFEYFSETQRNKGNFPGRFSGRQFSNSRSEMNVSTLELGDSALYLCASSWTAYTGELFFGEGSRLTVL.

As concerns this clone: Other DNA sequences in the sample encode the same CDR3. The chain uses TRBV11-2 and TRBJ2-7; D is ambiguous. The CDR3 length is 13 residues. V was trimmed by 2 bases and J by 0 bases, leaving 5 bases between them. Germline CDR1 and CDR2: SGHAT and FQNNGV. The DNA for the CDR3 is TGTGCCAGCAGCTTATCAGGCTCCTACGAGCAGTACTTC. It yields the protein CASSLSGSYEQYF.